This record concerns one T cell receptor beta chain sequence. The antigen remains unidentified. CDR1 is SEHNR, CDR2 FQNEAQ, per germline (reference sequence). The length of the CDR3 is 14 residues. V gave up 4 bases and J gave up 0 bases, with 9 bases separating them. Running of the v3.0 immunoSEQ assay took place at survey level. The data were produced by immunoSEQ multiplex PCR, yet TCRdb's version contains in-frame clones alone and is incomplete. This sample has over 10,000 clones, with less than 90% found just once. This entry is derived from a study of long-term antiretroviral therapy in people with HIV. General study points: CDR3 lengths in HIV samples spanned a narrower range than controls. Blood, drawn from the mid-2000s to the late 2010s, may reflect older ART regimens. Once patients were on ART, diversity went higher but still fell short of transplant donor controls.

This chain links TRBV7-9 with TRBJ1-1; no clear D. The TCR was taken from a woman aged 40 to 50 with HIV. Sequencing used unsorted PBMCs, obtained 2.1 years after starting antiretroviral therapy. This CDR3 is CASSWSEMNTEAFF. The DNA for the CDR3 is TGTGCCAGCAGCTGGTCAGAAATGAACACTGAAGCTTTCTTT.